This TCR beta chain stems from a study of blood T cell repertoires in COVID-19. Germline V lookup: CDR1 MDHEN, CDR2 SYDVKM. The trim removed 6 bases at V and 4 bases at J, leaving 10 bases unmatched. CDR3 size: 15 residues. Data came from immunoSEQ multiplex PCR; TCRdb stores just in-frame clones and leaves some out. This table holds approximately 200,000 clones, around 84% found once. This chain links TRBV28 with TRBJ2-3, with TRBD1 identical over 7 bases. Input material: peripheral blood. The clonotype comes from a man in his forties with acute or convalescent COVID-19. The DNA for the CDR3 is TGTGCCAGCAGCCCGCCAGGGGGAATAGCAGATACGCAGTATTTT. Translation gives CASSPPGGIADTQYF.